Sequencing of this T cell receptor beta chain was carried out in a study of T cells after posttransplantation cyclophosphamide. This clone was recorded at least ten times. A marrow graft followed busulfan-fludarabine conditioning, with cyclophosphamide on days +3 and +4. The method was immunoSEQ multiplex PCR; TCRdb's version includes in-frame clones alone and lacks a portion of them. The repertoire shows over 15,000 clones, none seen only once; the top ten take 0.45% to 0.65%. Germline V gives CDR1 SGHAT, CDR2 FQNNGV. The CDR3 totals 15 residues. The sequences come from PBMCs, collected after allogeneic stem cell transplant with posttransplant cyclophosphamide. This chain joins TRBV11-2 and TRBJ2-5, with D unclear. Near its end, the DNA agrees better with TRBJ2-7, so the J call may be wrong. The TCR originated in a female patient in her 30s who received an allogeneic stem cell transplant from a related donor, was CMV-positive, and had no GVHD. Some of the T cells might come from the graft donor. CDR3 nucleotides: TGTGCCAGCAGCTTAGGACTCTACAACTCCTACGAGCAGTACTTC. Encoded protein: CASSLGLYNSYEQYF.